These 2 T cell receptor beta chains came from one sample sequenced in a study of sequential checkpoint blockade in melanoma. Treatment given: randomized to nivolumab then ipilimumab (arm A) or the reverse (arm B). Here immunoSEQ multiplex PCR was the method, and the copy in TCRdb shows in-frame clones only, minus some. The table includes around 22,000 clones, nearly 70% detected once. The starting material was CD8+ T cells sorted from blood (inferred from file names), obtained from a patient given nivolumab and ipilimumab in sequence. Receptor source: a human donor with melanoma.

This clone was observed a handful of times. The rearrangement uses TRBV29-1 and TRBJ1-3; D remains unclear. Germline CDR1 is SQVTM and CDR2 is ANQGSEA. CDR3 size: 14 residues. The V gene lost 5 bases and the J gene lost 0 bases, with 11 bases spanning the gap. The CDR3 region has the DNA TGCAGCGTTACTGACTCAAGCTCTGGAAACACCATATATTTT. Encoded protein: CSVTDSSSGNTIYF.

V is TRBV9 and J is TRBJ2-5; 9 nucleotides align to TRBD1. Germline V lookup: CDR1 SGDLS, CDR2 YYNGEE. This CDR3 contains 15 residues. After removal of 0 bases from V and 5 bases from J, the junction contained 5 bases not matched to a gene. The CDR3 DNA sequence: TGTGCCAGCAGCGTAGCCGGGACAGGGACTGAGACCCAGTACTTC. It codes for CASSVAGTGTETQYF.